A single sample gave rise to the 27 T cell receptor beta chains below, sequenced in a study of blood T cell repertoires in COVID-19. Produced via immunoSEQ multiplex PCR; TCRdb's table is partial and in-frame only. The table lists hundreds of thousands of clones, about 88% of them singletons. Material: peripheral blood. These receptors originate from a human donor in a cohort sampled during active COVID-19.

The rearrangement joins TRBV30 to TRBJ1-2, with D possibly TRBD1 on 5 matching bases. V lost 3 bases and J 8 bases, leaving 16 bases between the germline ends. The length of the CDR3 is 13 residues. Germline V gene sequence: CDR1 GTSNPN, CDR2 SVGIG (reference sequence). CDR3 region: CAWSDIRAFGYTF. For the CDR3, the DNA is TGTGCCTGGAGCGACATCAGGGCGTTCGGCTACACCTTC.

This clone was recorded a few times. V gene TRBV23-1 combines with J gene TRBJ2-5; tentatively, D is TRBD2 (6 bases). TRBV23-1 is marked as an open reading frame, function uncertain. Trimming took 4 bases from V and 2 from J, leaving 23 bases between them. The CDR3 spans 18 residues. CDR3 nucleotide sequence: TGCGCCAGCAGTCCCTCGCTGTGGGGCGGGGCCCGGCAAGAGACCCAGTACTTC. It yields the protein CASSPSLWGGARQETQYF.

The V gene is TRBV5-1, the J gene TRBJ1-2; 7 nucleotides match TRBD1. Trimming took 4 bases from V and 2 from J; bases not matched to a gene: 5. The CDR3 consists of 14 residues. Germline V gene lookup returns CDR1 SGHRS and CDR2 YFSETQ. In nucleotides, the CDR3 is TGCGCCAGCAGCCGGGGGACAGCGAACTATGGCTACACCTTC. Translated: CASSRGTANYGYTF.

The CDR3 nucleotides are TGTGCCAGCAGCCCCCGAGACAGGCAAGCCTACGAGCAGTACTTC. It yields the protein CASSPRDRQAYEQYF. This chain uses TRBV3-1 (or the pseudogene TRBV3-2) with TRBJ2-7, with a weak D call TRBD1 (6 bases). This CDR3 is built from 15 residues. Trimming pared 4 bases from V and 2 bases from J, leaving 15 bases between. Germline CDR1 is LGHDT and CDR2 is YNNKEL (reference sequence).

The chain is built from TRBV2 and TRBJ2-7, with 8 bases lining up with TRBD1. V lost 6 bases, J lost 3 bases, and 7 bases stayed unmatched. CDR3 length: 14 amino acids. Looked up from germline, CDR1 is SNHLY and CDR2 is FYNNEI. This chain's CDR3 is CASRPGTGFYEQYF. The CDR3 DNA sequence: TGTGCCAGCAGACCCGGGACAGGATTCTACGAGCAGTACTTC.

This clone was found a few times. The genes are TRBV6-5 and TRBJ1-5; possibly TRBD1 for D (5 bases). CDR3 length: 14 residues. Deletions cut 4 bases from V and 7 bases from J, with 14 bases between. CDR1 MNHEY and CDR2 SVGAGI come from the germline V gene. CDR3 nucleotides: TGTGCCAGCAGTTTGGGGGAGGCCTGGCAGCCCCAGCATTTT. Its protein is CASSLGEAWQPQHF.

The chain combines TRBV5-5 with TRBJ1-6, with D possibly TRBD1 on 6 matching bases. This CDR3 contains 14 residues. Germline values: CDR1 SGHKS, CDR2 YYEKEE (reference sequence). V was shortened by 0 bases and J by 6 bases, with 7 bases between the two germline ends. CDR3 in DNA: TGTGCCAGCAGCTTGGTACAGGGTAATTCACCCCTCCACTTT. Encoded protein: CASSLVQGNSPLHF.

V and J are TRBV3-1 (or the pseudogene TRBV3-2) and TRBJ2-5, with unresolved D. V shed 1 base and J shed 1 base, with 13 bases lying between them. The germline V gene encodes CDR1 LGHDT and CDR2 YNNKEL (reference sequence). The CDR3 runs 16 residues. CDR3 in DNA: TGTGCCAGCAGCCAAGGCCCCTTGGCGGTCCAAGAGACCCAGTACTTC. Residues: CASSQGPLAVQETQYF.

The rearrangement links TRBV5-1 to TRBJ1-1; D uncertain. This CDR3 spans 15 amino acids. CDR1 is SGHRS, CDR2 YFSETQ, per germline. The V end lost 7 bases, the J end lost 3 bases, and 19 bases lay between the germline ends. The CDR3 sequence is CASHLSGYSDTEAFF. CDR3 bases: TGCGCCAGCCATCTGTCGGGGTATTCGGACACTGAAGCTTTCTTT.

The chain couples TRBV11-1 to TRBJ2-3; TRBD2 might be the D (6 bases). The CDR3 length is 16 residues. Germline CDR1 is SGHAT and CDR2 is FQDESV (reference sequence). V lost 5 bases, J lost 0 bases, and 15 bases lay in between. CDR3 coding DNA: TGTGCCAGCAGCCCCCGTGGGCGGGGCAGCACAGATACGCAGTATTTT. Translated, it gives CASSPRGRGSTDTQYF.

This rearrangement joins TRBV11-3 to TRBJ2-2; unclear D gene. Germline V gives CDR1 SGHNT, CDR2 YENEEA. Trimming removed 1 base from V and 4 bases from J, with 13 bases in between. This CDR3 has 16 amino acids. The CDR3 DNA reads as TGTGCCAGCAGCTTAGGGCACCAGGTCGGCACCGGGGAGCTGTTTTTT. Protein sequence: CASSLGHQVGTGELFF.

This chain joins TRBV5-1 and TRBJ2-1, with a possible D match to TRBD1 (6 bases). The length of the CDR3 is 20 residues. Between the trimmed V and J ends, which lost 0 bases and 0 bases, there was a span of 22 bases. CDR1 SGHRS and CDR2 YFSETQ come from the germline V gene. The CDR3 loop reads CASSLGDGFRGLSSYNEQFF. The CDR3 nucleotides read TGCGCCAGCAGCTTGGGAGACGGGTTCAGGGGCCTTAGCTCCTACAATGAGCAGTTCTTC. Variable domain in full (rest from reference TRBV5-1 and TRBJ2-1): KAGVTQTPRYLIKTRGQQVTLSCSPISGHRSVSWYQQTPGQGLQFLFEYFSETQRNKGNFPGRFSGRQFSNSRSEMNVSTLELGDSALYLCASSLGDGFRGLSSYNEQFFGPGTRLTVL.

V is TRBV3-1 (or the pseudogene TRBV3-2) and J is TRBJ1-4, with unresolved D. Germline values: CDR1 LGHDT, CDR2 YNNKEL (reference sequence). This CDR3 comprises 16 residues. Trimming left V 0 bases short and J 5 bases short, with 13 bases between. The CDR3 protein is CASSQDSGSENEKLFF. DNA for the CDR3: TGTGCCAGCAGCCAAGATAGTGGCAGCGAAAATGAAAAACTGTTTTTT.

The gene calls are TRBV5-6 and TRBJ1-6; D may be TRBD1 (5 bases). V gave up 7 bases and J gave up 3 bases, with 14 bases separating them. The V gene's germline CDR1 is SGHDT and CDR2 YYEEEE. The CDR3 runs to 15 residues. The CDR3 region has the DNA TGTGCCAGCCAGCCCGCAGGGCTCTATAATTCACCCCTCCACTTT. Protein product: CASQPAGLYNSPLHF.

The CDR3 loop reads CASSLAPGQGRGETQYF. The DNA for the CDR3 is TGCGCCAGCAGCTTGGCACCGGGACAGGGTAGAGGAGAGACCCAGTACTTC. The rearrangement links TRBV5-1 to TRBJ2-5; 9 nucleotides line up with TRBD1. Germline CDR1 SGHRS, CDR2 YFSETQ. The trim removed 0 bases at V and 4 bases at J, leaving 10 bases unmatched. This CDR3 comprises 17 residues.

This chain links TRBV28 with TRBJ2-7; 9 positions agree with TRBD1. Losses at the gene ends were 5 bases for V and 3 bases for J; bases not matched to a gene: 8. The CDR3 has 15 residues. CDR1 is MDHEN and CDR2 is SYDVKM in the germline V gene. CDR3 loop: CASSGAGTGFYEQYF. The CDR3 coding sequence is TGTGCCAGCAGTGGAGCCGGGACAGGGTTCTACGAGCAGTACTTC.

The count of this clone is one. The chain uses TRBV5-1 and TRBJ2-2, with 9 positions matching TRBD2. The CDR3 runs to 16 residues. V trimming: 4 bases; J trimming: 6 bases; junction bases outside the gene matches: 10. The germline CDR1 and CDR2 sequences are SGHRS and YFSETQ. The CDR3 DNA sequence: TGCGCCAGCAGCCGAACTAGCGGGCCCCCCGCCGGGGAGCTGTTTTTT. Translated, it gives CASSRTSGPPAGELFF.

Concerning this clone: Within the sample, other DNA sequences also encode this same CDR3. The CDR3 reads CASSLEGQGHEKLFF. Here the CDR3 DNA reads TGCGCCAGCAGCTTGGAGGGACAGGGGCATGAAAAACTGTTTTTT. This chain uses TRBV5-1 with TRBJ1-4, with 10 bases that match TRBD1. CDR1 and CDR2 from the germline V gene are SGHRS and YFSETQ. This CDR3 is 15 amino acids long. V was pared by 0 bases and J by 6 bases, with 2 bases of the junction left unmatched.

This clone appeared a single time. This chain connects TRBV2 to TRBJ2-5; 8 bases are a match to TRBD1. The CDR3 is 14 amino acids. J gave up 0 bases and V 8 bases, and 5 bases lay outside the gene matches. The V gene's germline CDR1 is SNHLY and CDR2 FYNNEI. This CDR3 reads CASSRDRNQETQYF. DNA for the CDR3: TGTGCCAGCTCCCGGGACAGGAACCAAGAGACCCAGTACTTC.

This chain links TRBV11-1 with TRBJ2-7, with D maybe TRBD1 (6 bases). The CDR3 spans 12 residues. Germline V CDR1 and CDR2: SGHAT, FQDESV (reference sequence). Trimming shortened V by 5 bases and J by 5 bases, and 10 bases separated the two germline ends. The CDR3 nucleotides are TGTGCCAGCAGCGCCAACAGGGACGAGCAGTACTTC. It translates to CASSANRDEQYF.

This clone was detected once. This rearrangement joins TRBV19 to TRBJ1-1; a possible D gene is TRBD1 (5 bases). This CDR3 spans 13 amino acids. The V end lost 1 base, the J end lost 12 bases, and 15 bases lay between the germline ends. Germline V gene lookup returns CDR1 LNHDA and CDR2 SQIVND (reference sequence). CDR3 sequence: CASSIGAGWRTFF. In nucleotides, the CDR3 is TGTGCCAGTAGTATAGGGGCAGGGTGGCGAACTTTCTTT. The whole variable domain, remainder taken from reference TRBV19 and TRBJ1-1, is DGGITQSPKYLFRKEGQNVTLSCEQNLNHDAMYWYRQDPGQGLRLIYYSQIVNDFQKGDIAEGYSVSREKKESFPLTVTSAQKNPTAFYLCASSIGAGWRTFFGQGTRLTVV.

The CDR3 reads CASSLDRENTGELFF. Written as DNA, the CDR3 is TGTGCCAGCAGCTTAGACAGGGAAAACACCGGGGAGCTGTTTTTT. The V gene is TRBV7-2, the J gene TRBJ2-2; D possibly corresponds to TRBD1 (6 bases). The CDR3 has 15 amino acids. Germline lookup yields CDR1 SGHTA and CDR2 FQGNSA. V was pared by 1 base and J by 2 bases, with 8 bases between.

This sequence joins TRBV25-1 and TRBJ1-1; D gene ambiguous. V was shortened by 1 base and J by 10 bases, with 10 bases between the two germline ends. This CDR3 region has 12 residues. Per germline, CDR1 MGHDK and CDR2 SYGVNS. DNA for the CDR3: TGTGCCAGCAGTGAATTAGAGGGATTAGCTTTCTTT. Translated, it gives CASSELEGLAFF.

The chain links TRBV4-1 to TRBJ1-4; D remains ambiguous. The CDR3 consists of 15 residues. The V gene lost 1 base and the J gene lost 4 bases, with 10 bases spanning the gap. In germline, CDR1 is MGHRA, CDR2 YSYEKL. The DNA for the CDR3 is TGCGCCAGCAGCCAAGTCCCCGGGGTTAATGAAAAACTGTTTTTT. Amino acid sequence: CASSQVPGVNEKLFF.

This rearrangement joins TRBV5-1 to TRBJ2-7; 10 bases map to TRBD2. The CDR3 loop spans 14 amino acids. Unmatched junction bases numbered 7, after V lost 5 bases and J lost 5 bases. The V gene's germline CDR1 is SGHRS and CDR2 YFSETQ. CDR3 region: CASSRSGGADEQYF. The CDR3, as DNA: TGCGCCAGCAGTAGAAGCGGGGGGGCGGACGAGCAGTACTTC. The full variable domain, its missing parts supplied by reference TRBV5-1 and TRBJ2-7, is KAGVTQTPRYLIKTRGQQVTLSCSPISGHRSVSWYQQTPGQGLQFLFEYFSETQRNKGNFPGRFSGRQFSNSRSEMNVSTLELGDSALYLCASSRSGGADEQYFGPGTRLTVT.

V is TRBV7-9 and J is TRBJ1-1, with D possibly TRBD1 on 6 matching bases. Germline lookup yields CDR1 SEHNR and CDR2 FQNEAQ (reference sequence). CDR3 length: 14 residues. Trimming stripped 5 bases from V and 4 bases from J, with 14 bases between. The CDR3 coding sequence is TGTGCCAGCAGCCCCGGGACATCGGGCACTGAAGCTTTCTTT. Amino acids: CASSPGTSGTEAFF.

This clone was seen a single time. This sequence joins TRBV27 and TRBJ2-7; a possible D gene is TRBD2 (5 bases). CDR1 and CDR2 (germline): MNHEY, SMNVEV (reference sequence). The V and J ends lost 6 bases and 5 bases respectively, with 11 bases between them. The CDR3 is 12 residues long. CDR3 sequence: CASSPGLNEQYF. CDR3 bases: TGTGCCAGCAGCCCTGGACTGAACGAGCAGTACTTC.